The present entry profiles one T cell receptor beta chain with its context. Its matching antigen is unknown. The data were obtained in a study of response to subunit inactivated influenza vaccine. Findings of the study overall: Authors proposed each seasonal influenza vaccination draws in few new T cells.

Trimming removed 2 bases from V and 6 bases from J, with 8 bases in between. There are 13 residues in the CDR3. Germline values: CDR1 SEHNR, CDR2 FQNEAQ (reference sequence). MiXCR, applied by TCRdb to the RT-PCR reads, yields one record per CDR3 protein. This table holds around 750,000 distinct CDR3 sequences, 21% found once. This chain links TRBV7-9 with TRBJ2-1; D might be TRBD1 (5 bases). This clonotype originated in a man in his fifties who received an inactivated influenza vaccine. The sequenced sample was PBMCs from blood, obtained around 5 days after vaccination. Written as DNA, the CDR3 is TGTGCCAGCAGCTTAACTCAGGGCAATGAGCAGTTCTTC. Protein product: CASSLTQGNEQFF.